This TCR beta chain emerged from a study of CD8+CD57+ T cells in acquired aplastic anemia listed by TCRdb under 2018. Study-wide context: DNA extracted from sorted CD4+ and CD8+ cells had a mean of roughly 3.3 ug, with a range of about 0.2 to 30 ug. An average of approximately 9.8 million reads for CD4+ cells and 11.0 million reads for CD8+ cells was obtained from healthy donor samples. Results and caveats for the whole study, not just this receptor: Although roughly 30 CD8+ CDR3 sequences were shared by patients and controls, these sequences appeared highly expressed in patients and within the immunodominant clones of patients. CD8+ Simpson's diversity did not differ significantly between patients and healthy controls (P=0.060).

This clonotype was recorded at least ten times. Its antigen is still unknown. No base quality information exists; no much larger clone differs at one position. Genomic DNA was used as template for profiling of TCR beta VDJ combinations and CDR3 sequences. TCR repertoire sequencing was run on an Illumina HiSeq 2000. In the original analysis: TRBV/TRBJ rearrangement plots, CDR3 size and DJ length profiles, and Simpson's diversity index were used to evaluate the repertoires. The most abundant DNA sequence in the deep sequencing data was defined as the immunodominant clone. CDR3 amino acid sequences were screened for sharing across subjects and compared with published repertoires and the VDJdb database. TCRdb reran the public reads through fastp at Q25 and MiXCR, keeping productive beta chains. Each CDR3 protein appears once, grouped with its most common genes and DNA. TCRdb's processing, not the authors', yielded these V and J calls. The sample has some 140,000 distinct CDR3 sequences on record, 41% of them singletons. The top ten constitute 8% to 8.5% of the sample.

The CDR3 has 13 amino acids, counting the end cysteine and phenylalanine. Only the CDR3 part of the read is kept: 39 bases, read in frame from the first base. Cut back by 3 bases and 4 bases, the V and J ends lie 8 bases apart. In the study, sorted CD4+ and CD8+ blood T cells from patients with severe aplastic anemia and from healthy subjects underwent deep sequencing of TCR repertoires. Ficoll-Paque density gradient centrifugation was used to isolate peripheral blood mononuclear cells. CD4+ and CD8+ T cells were sorted by FACS or magnetic beads before DNA extraction. This receptor was obtained from a human donor in good health, serving as a control. The sample taken for sequencing was sorted CD4+, CD8+, or CD8+CD57+ T cells (not recorded which) from PBMCs. The chain is made from TRBV12-3 or TRBV12-4 and TRBJ2-3; no confident D gene assignment can be made. DNA sequence: TGTGCCAGCAGTTTTAATAGGGCAGATACGCAGTATTTT. Protein translation: CASSFNRADTQYF.